A selection of T cell receptor beta chains follows, all from one sample in a study of blood T cell repertoires in COVID-19. The assay was immunoSEQ multiplex PCR, and TCRdb's table has in-frame clones only and misses some. The sample includes approximately 40,000 clones, over 75% of them seen just once. The sample consisted of peripheral blood. The receptor source for this set is an elderly man with active or convalescent COVID-19. CDR3s include the opening cysteine and the closing phenylalanine or tryptophan. A D gene is named only where the DNA matches it firmly. Clone size is not always given. Where it is, it says once, few, many or a class for expanded clones.

cdr3_aa cdr3_nt j_call d_call v_call clone_size
CSAHMNTEAFF TGCAGCGCACACATGAACACTGAAGCTTTCTTT TRBJ1-1 . TRBV29-1 few
CASSPPGGDTQYF TGTGCCAGCAGCCCACCAGGGGGAGATACGCAGTATTTT TRBJ2-3 TRBD1 TRBV9 .
CASSERERKNEKLFF TGTGCCAGCAGTGAACGGGAACGGAAGAATGAAAAACTGTTTTTT TRBJ1-4 . TRBV2 .
CASYSATSGPYEQYF TGTGCCAGCTACTCCGCGACTAGCGGTCCCTACGAGCAGTACTTC TRBJ2-7 TRBD2 TRBV7-8 .
CASSFGQDTEAFF TGTGCCAGCAGTTTCGGACAGGACACTGAAGCTTTCTTT TRBJ1-1 TRBD1 TRBV12-3/TRBV12-4 .
CASSAGQGFYGYTF TGTGCCAGTAGTGCCGGACAGGGTTTCTATGGCTACACCTTC TRBJ1-2 TRBD1 TRBV19 few
CASSLGFGAGDLWTQYF TGCGCCAGCAGCTTGGGGTTTGGGGCAGGGGATCTTTGGACCCAGTACTTC TRBJ2-5 . TRBV5-1 .
CASSEAGGIPYNSPLHF TGTGCCAGCAGTGAAGCCGGGGGAATACCTTATAATTCACCCCTCCACTTT TRBJ1-6 . TRBV6-1 .
CASIDRPGGTNEKLFF TGTGCCAGTATAGACCGTCCAGGGGGAACTAATGAAAAACTGTTTTTT TRBJ1-4 TRBD1 TRBV19 .
CASGLAGVIAKNIQYF TGTGCCAGCGGGTTAGCGGGGGTTATAGCCAAAAACATTCAGTACTTC TRBJ2-4 TRBD2 TRBV28 .
CASSYSAGPPGGEQYF TGTGCCAGCAGTTACAGTGCCGGGCCTCCGGGGGGCGAGCAGTACTTC TRBJ2-7 TRBD2 TRBV6-5 .
CASSLEGGAEAFF TGTGCCAGCAGCTTGGAGGGGGGGGCTGAAGCTTTCTTT TRBJ1-1 . TRBV5-4 .
CASSFLQGAGGYTF TGTGCCAGCAGCTTTTTACAGGGGGCAGGTGGCTACACCTTC TRBJ1-2 TRBD1 TRBV7-2 .
CASSVDSNSPLHF TGTGCCAGCAGCGTCGACAGTAATTCACCCCTCCACTTT TRBJ1-6 . TRBV5-5 .
CASSRGTLHEQFF TGTGCCAGCAGCCGGGGGACGTTACATGAGCAGTTCTTC TRBJ2-1 . TRBV5-4 .
CASSFDPGQGRGGYTF TGCGCCAGCAGCTTCGATCCGGGACAGGGTCGGGGCGGCTACACCTTC TRBJ1-2 TRBD1 TRBV5-1 .
CASSLGTGGAETQYF TGTGCTAGCAGCTTGGGAACAGGGGGCGCAGAGACCCAGTACTTC TRBJ2-5 TRBD1 TRBV7-7 .
CASSLPDQPQHF TGTGCCAGCAGCTTACCAGATCAGCCCCAGCATTTT TRBJ1-5 . TRBV7-8 once
CATSRDLTVYNEQFF TGTGCCACCAGCAGAGATCTAACTGTCTACAATGAGCAGTTCTTC TRBJ2-1 . TRBV15 .
CASRNGRGAANEKLFF TGCGCCAGCAGAAATGGGCGGGGGGCGGCTAATGAAAAACTGTTTTTT TRBJ1-4 . TRBV5-1 .
CASSHSTAYNEQFF TGTGCCAGCAGCCATTCGACAGCTTACAATGAGCAGTTCTTC TRBJ2-1 . TRBV7-2 .
CASSLPGQRHNSPLHF TGTGCCAGCAGTTTACCGGGACAGAGGCATAATTCACCCCTCCACTTT TRBJ1-6 TRBD1 TRBV28 .
CASSQSSPGQVAHEQYF TGTGCCAGCAGCCAATCTAGCCCGGGACAGGTTGCCCACGAGCAGTACTTC TRBJ2-7 TRBD1 TRBV4-2 .
CASSPSTGDPTTNEKLFF TGTGCCAGCAGCCCAAGCACAGGGGACCCTACAACTAATGAAAAACTGTTTTTT TRBJ1-4 TRBD1 TRBV5-8 few
CAWVTGGVDTQYF TGTGCCTGGGTGACAGGGGGCGTAGATACGCAGTATTTT TRBJ2-3 TRBD1 TRBV30 .
CASSFTGVYNEQFF TGTGCCAGCAGCTTTACAGGGGTTTACAATGAGCAGTTCTTC TRBJ2-1 TRBD1 TRBV5-6 .